The rows below give T cell receptor beta chains drawn from one sample of a study of monozygotic twins with inflammatory bowel disease. TCRdb reprocessed the 5' RACE reads, keeping one entry per CDR3 protein, no DNA. There are hundreds of thousands of distinct CDR3 sequences in the sample, with more than 2% held by the top ten. Specimen: blood. These receptors were taken from a human donor with ulcerative colitis or Crohn's disease, or a healthy co-twin of an affected twin (not recorded which). Both conserved end residues are part of each CDR3.

>TRBJ2-5|TRBV5-1
CASSLGGGQETQYF
>TRBJ2-3|TRBV7-8
CASSLGQVKTDTQYF
>TRBJ1-5|TRBV19
CASSIKGQGGQPQHF
>TRBJ1-2|TRBV3-1
CASSPTRLGVVYTF
>TRBJ2-3|TRBV5-1
CASSLSGGITDTQYF
>TRBJ2-1|TRBV10-3
CAISESTSGAHYNEQFF
>TRBJ2-6|TRBV30
CAWVPVAGANVLTF
>TRBJ1-6|TRBV15
CATSRDVGQTDSPLHF
>TRBJ2-1|TRBV24-1
CATSEPGGTYNEQFF
>TRBJ1-2|TRBV20-1
CSARGTGGHYGYTF
>TRBJ1-2|TRBV20-1
CSARDLTGTYGYTF
>TRBJ1-4|TRBV20-1
CSATSRDPSREKLFF
>TRBJ2-5|TRBV7-9
CASSPNRGKETQYF
>TRBJ1-4|TRBV7-2
CASSSEGPTGEKLFF